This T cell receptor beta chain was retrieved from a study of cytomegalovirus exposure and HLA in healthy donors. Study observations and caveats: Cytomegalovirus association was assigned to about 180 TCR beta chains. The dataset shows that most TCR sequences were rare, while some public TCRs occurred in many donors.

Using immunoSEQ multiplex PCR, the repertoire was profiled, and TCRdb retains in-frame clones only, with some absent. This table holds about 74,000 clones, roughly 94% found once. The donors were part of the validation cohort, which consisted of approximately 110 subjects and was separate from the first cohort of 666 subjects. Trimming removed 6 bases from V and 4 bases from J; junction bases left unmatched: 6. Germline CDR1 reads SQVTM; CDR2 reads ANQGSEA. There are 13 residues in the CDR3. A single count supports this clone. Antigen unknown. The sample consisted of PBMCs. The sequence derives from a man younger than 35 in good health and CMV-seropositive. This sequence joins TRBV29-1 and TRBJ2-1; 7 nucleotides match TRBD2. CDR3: CSVVSSGYNEQFF. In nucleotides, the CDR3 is TGCAGCGTCGTATCTAGCGGTTACAATGAGCAGTTCTTC.